One sample yielded the 16 T cell receptor beta chains listed below, sequenced in a study of post-analysis software for immune sequencing data. Unique molecular identifiers tagged the TCR beta cDNA libraries. TCRdb fed the PCR reads into MiXCR, producing one record per CDR3 protein. This sample carries more than 500,000 distinct CDR3 sequences, 30% to 40% of them seen once, and the ten largest clones take under 7%. Their recognized antigens are unknown. General study results and limits: The study found TRBV5-6, TRBV5-1 and TRBV20-1 among 4 or 5 TRBV segments more frequent in patients than controls.

Sequenced input: blood. These receptors were obtained from a girl aged 2-17 years with multiple sclerosis.

This clonotype was found a few times. The rearrangement links TRBV10-3 to TRBJ1-2; maybe TRBD1 (6 bases). This CDR3 has 16 residues. Trimming removed 7 bases at V and 3 bases at J, with 21 bases between. Germline V gives CDR1 ENHRY, CDR2 SYGVKD. DNA for the CDR3: TGTGCCATCAATGACCCCTGGGGGGCCGAGGACTATGGCTACACCTTC. It specifies CAINDPWGAEDYGYTF.

The CDR3 sequence: CASSQLSQGGGYTF. CDR3 DNA sequence: TGCGCCAGCAGCCAACTAAGTCAGGGTGGTGGCTACACCTTC. The rearrangement joins TRBV4-1 to TRBJ1-2, with D possibly matching TRBD1 (5 bases). This CDR3 is built from 14 residues. Germline CDR1 is MGHRA and CDR2 is YSYEKL. Trimming took 2 bases from V and 7 from J, leaving 14 bases between them.

In nucleotides, the CDR3 is TGTGCCACCAGCAAGGGGGCTAAGAACACCGGGGAGCTGTTTTTT. This translates into CATSKGAKNTGELFF. The rearrangement links TRBV15 to TRBJ2-2, with 7 bases that match TRBD1. The V gene's germline CDR1 is LNHNV and CDR2 YYDKDF (reference sequence). The CDR3 covers 15 residues. Losses at the gene ends were 4 bases for V and 1 base for J; bases not matched to a gene: 3.

The CDR3 spells CASSVGPWTGELGYTF. The DNA for the CDR3 is TGTGCCAGCAGCGTAGGGCCCTGGACAGGGGAGTTGGGCTACACCTTC. The rearrangement joins TRBV9 to TRBJ1-2; 9 bases are shared with TRBD1. The CDR3 spans 16 residues. Germline V CDR1 and CDR2: SGDLS, YYNGEE. The V and J ends lost 0 bases and 8 bases, in that order; junction bases with no gene match: 11.

The chain couples TRBV27 to TRBJ2-6; TRBD1 agrees at 7 bases. The CDR3 is made up of 16 amino acids. Germline V gene data show CDR1 as MNHEY and CDR2 as SMNVEV (reference sequence). V lost 4 bases to trimming and J lost 5 bases; unmatched junction nucleotides: 8. The DNA of the CDR3 is TGTGCCAGCAGTTCCACAGGGGTCTATAGGGCCAACGTCCTGACTTTC. Residues: CASSSTGVYRANVLTF.

DNA of the CDR3: TGCAGTGCCGATTCTGACTCGGCAGATACGCAGTATTTT. Amino acids: CSADSDSADTQYF. This chain links TRBV20-1 with TRBJ2-3; D gene unclear. The CDR3 has 13 amino acids. The germline CDR1 and CDR2 sequences are DFQATT and SNEGSKA (reference sequence). V was cut by 6 bases and J by 4 bases, with 14 bases left in between.

V and J are TRBV5-1 and TRBJ2-5, with no clear D. The V and J ends lost 0 bases and 4 bases respectively, with 10 bases between them. Looked up from germline, CDR1 is SGHRS and CDR2 is YFSETQ. This CDR3 comprises 14 residues. Written as DNA, the CDR3 is TGCGCCAGCAGCTTGGGCCAGTTGCGAGAGACCCAGTACTTC. Translating it yields CASSLGQLRETQYF.

This clonotype showed up just a few times. Written as DNA, the CDR3 is TGTGCCAGCAGTTACACATACAGGGATCGTGGCTACACCTTC. It codes for CASSYTYRDRGYTF. V gene TRBV6-5 combines with J gene TRBJ1-2; perhaps TRBD1 as D (6 bases). Germline V gene sequence: CDR1 MNHEY, CDR2 SVGAGI. Trimming cost V 2 bases and J 7 bases, with 14 bases left between them. The CDR3 has 14 residues.

This clonotype was recorded a few times. V gene TRBV5-4 combines with J gene TRBJ2-5; TRBD2 aligns across 9 bases. Germline CDR1 reads SGHNT; CDR2 reads YYREEE (reference sequence). V was clipped by 0 bases and J by 1 base; unmatched bases: 4. The CDR3 extends over 16 amino acids. The chain's CDR3 is CASSLGGSGGQETQYF. CDR3 sequence (DNA): TGTGCCAGCAGCTTGGGCGGTAGCGGGGGCCAAGAGACCCAGTACTTC. Complete variable domain (other parts from reference TRBV5-4 and TRBJ2-5): ETGVTQSPTHLIKTRGQQVTLRCSSQSGHNTVSWYQQALGQGPQFIFQYYREEENGRGNFPPRFSGLQFPNYSSELNVNALELDDSALYLCASSLGGSGGQETQYFGPGTRLLVL.

The rearrangement uses TRBV27 and TRBJ1-2; D possibly corresponds to TRBD1 (6 bases). The V end was cut by 5 bases, the J end by 8 bases, with 15 bases between. Germline V CDR1 and CDR2: MNHEY, SMNVEV (reference sequence). This CDR3 spans 13 amino acids. DNA of the CDR3: TGTGCCAGCAGTCCCCTGGACAGATCGGGCTACACCTTC. Translation: CASSPLDRSGYTF.

In DNA, the CDR3 is TGTGCCAGCAGCTTGGGGGAGTGGATTAACGAGCGGCAGTTCTTC. This encodes CASSLGEWINERQFF. The rearrangement joins TRBV5-6 to TRBJ2-1; D perhaps matches TRBD2 (5 bases). The CDR3 sequence is 15 residues long. Germline V gene data show CDR1 as SGHDT and CDR2 as YYEEEE. Trimming cost V 0 bases and J 12 bases, with 19 bases left between them. Complete variable domain (other parts from reference TRBV5-6 and TRBJ2-1): DAGVTQSPTHLIKTRGQQVTLRCSPKSGHDTVSWYQQALGQGPQFIFQYYEEEERQRGNFPDRFSGHQFPNYSSELNVNALLLGDSALYLCASSLGEWINERQFFGPGTRLTVL.

This clonotype was seen a handful of times. The genes are TRBV20-1 and TRBJ2-7; 8 positions agree with TRBD2. There are 14 residues in the CDR3. The trim removed 3 bases at V and 1 base at J, leaving 5 bases unmatched. CDR1 and CDR2 (germline): DFQATT, SNEGSKA (reference sequence). The CDR3, as DNA: TGCAGTGCTAGTTCCGGACTAGCTTCCTACGAGCAGTACTTC. It encodes CSASSGLASYEQYF.

This chain uses TRBV5-1 with TRBJ2-7, with 7 bases matching TRBD1. The CDR3 consists of 15 residues. Per germline, CDR1 SGHRS and CDR2 YFSETQ. V lost 3 bases and J lost 4; bases outside the gene matches: 10. CDR3 sequence (DNA): TGCGCCAGCAGCTCCTCCGGAAGGGGGCTATACGAGCAGTACTTC. Translated: CASSSSGRGLYEQYF.

The chain is built from TRBV5-1 and TRBJ2-3; D unresolved. The CDR3 consists of 15 residues. From germline, CDR1 is SGHRS and CDR2 YFSETQ. Trimming left V 6 bases short and J 3 bases short, with 17 bases between. CDR3 DNA: TGCGCCAGCACTGAGCAGCGCGGCGGTACAGATACGCAGTATTTT. It translates to CASTEQRGGTDTQYF.

The chain employs TRBV24-1 and TRBJ2-1, with D possibly matching TRBD1 (7 bases). Germline CDR1 is KGHDR and CDR2 is SFDVKD. The CDR3 runs 15 residues. Trimming pared 3 bases from V and 5 bases from J, leaving 13 bases between. The chain's CDR3 is CATSDPGGRNNEQFF. The CDR3 DNA reads TGTGCCACCAGTGATCCAGGGGGGCGGAACAATGAGCAGTTCTTC.

The chain couples TRBV2 to TRBJ2-5, with 10 bases aligning to TRBD2. The V gene's germline CDR1 is SNHLY and CDR2 FYNNEI. V was clipped by 6 bases and J by 5 bases; unmatched bases: 9. This CDR3 spans 15 amino acids. The CDR3 loop is CASRRSLAGDETQYF. CDR3 DNA sequence: TGTGCCAGCAGAAGGAGCCTAGCGGGGGACGAGACCCAGTACTTC.